The present T cell receptor (beta chain) was sequenced within a study of cytomegalovirus exposure and HLA in healthy donors. General study results and limits: TCR beta chains numbering more than 150 were designated cytomegalovirus-associated.

This table comes from immunoSEQ multiplex PCR, and its TCRdb copy is limited to in-frame clones, with some not included. Altogether 100,000 to 150,000 clones are present, 86% being singletons, with the ten largest covering under 5%. CDR3 length: 15 amino acids. V was clipped by 3 bases and J by 4 bases; unmatched bases: 8. Looked up from germline, CDR1 is SGHRS and CDR2 is YFSETQ. Points on this clone: Its antigen is not identified.

This sequence was found in a man between 18 and 35 years old in good health and CMV-seronegative. This sequence joins TRBV5-1 and TRBJ1-2; 8 bases are shared with TRBD1. Material for sequencing was PBMCs. The DNA of the CDR3 is TGCGCCAGCAGCTCCGACAGGGGCACCATCTATGGCTACACCTTC. Amino acid sequence: CASSSDRGTIYGYTF.